What follows is one T cell receptor (beta chain) and its context. Its antigen is unknown. Trimming shortened V by 0 bases and J by 8 bases, and 28 bases separated the two germline ends. CDR3 size: 20 residues. Germline V gene lookup returns CDR1 KGHDR and CDR2 SFDVKD. The data stem from a study of tumor-infiltrating lymphocytes in primary liver carcinoma. Study summary: Tumors were stage T1-T3 N0M0, roughly 4 to 10 cm across.

Investigators took RNA and DNA out together from about 19-30 mg of unsorted bulk tissue. Sampling of every tumor involved five separate regions. These included the tumor centre. A constant-region primer served to make TCR beta cDNA from roughly 480 ng total RNA. What produced the TCR beta libraries was three nested multiplex PCR rounds using slightly modified ARM-PCR. Running 10 cycles apiece, the first two PCR rounds relied on TRBV1-TRBV30 forward primers together with a C-beta reverse primer. TCRdb analysed the multiplex PCR reads with MiXCR anew, one entry per CDR3 protein. The sample includes about 190,000 distinct CDR3 sequences, 85% of them seen just once. Points from the study as a whole: Appearing in all five tumor regions was true of only about 7-25% of top clones. Overlap between tumor regions exceeded overlap of tumor with adjacent tissue or blood.

The chain recombines TRBV24-1 with TRBJ2-1, with D perhaps assigned TRBD1 or TRBD2 (6 bases each). Sequenced sample: tumor tissue from primary liver carcinoma. This receptor was taken from a middle-aged man with primary liver carcinoma and hepatitis B virus infection. CDR3 residues: CATSDLPRTVSESREYEQFF. The CDR3, as DNA: TGTGCCACCAGTGATTTGCCTCGGACAGTAAGTGAATCCCGGGAGTATGAGCAGTTCTTC.